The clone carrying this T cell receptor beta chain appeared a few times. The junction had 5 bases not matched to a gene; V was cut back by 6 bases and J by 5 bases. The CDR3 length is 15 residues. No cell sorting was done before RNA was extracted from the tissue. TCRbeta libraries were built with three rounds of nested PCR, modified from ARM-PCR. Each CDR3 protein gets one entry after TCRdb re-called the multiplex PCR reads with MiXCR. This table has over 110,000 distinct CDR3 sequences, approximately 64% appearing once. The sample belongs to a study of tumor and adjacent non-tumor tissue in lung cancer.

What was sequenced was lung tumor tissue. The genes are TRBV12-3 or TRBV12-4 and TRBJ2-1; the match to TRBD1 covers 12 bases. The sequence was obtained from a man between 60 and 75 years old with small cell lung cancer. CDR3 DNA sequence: TGTGCCAGCAGCCCCGGGACAGGGGGCCACAATGAGCAGTTCTTC. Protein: CASSPGTGGHNEQFF.